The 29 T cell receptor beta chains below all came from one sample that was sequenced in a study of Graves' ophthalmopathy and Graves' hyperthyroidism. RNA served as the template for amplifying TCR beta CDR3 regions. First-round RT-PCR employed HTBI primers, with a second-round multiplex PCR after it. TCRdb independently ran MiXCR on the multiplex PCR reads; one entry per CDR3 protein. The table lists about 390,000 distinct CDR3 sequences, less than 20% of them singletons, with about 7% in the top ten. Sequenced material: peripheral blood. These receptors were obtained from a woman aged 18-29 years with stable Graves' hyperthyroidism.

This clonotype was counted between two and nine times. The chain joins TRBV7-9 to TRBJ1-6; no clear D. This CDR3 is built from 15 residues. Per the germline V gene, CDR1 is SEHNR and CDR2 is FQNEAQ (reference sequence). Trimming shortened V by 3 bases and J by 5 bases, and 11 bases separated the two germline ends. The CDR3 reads CASSFRGSDNSPLHF. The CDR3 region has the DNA TGTGCCAGCAGCTTCCGGGGTAGCGATAATTCACCCCTCCACTTT.

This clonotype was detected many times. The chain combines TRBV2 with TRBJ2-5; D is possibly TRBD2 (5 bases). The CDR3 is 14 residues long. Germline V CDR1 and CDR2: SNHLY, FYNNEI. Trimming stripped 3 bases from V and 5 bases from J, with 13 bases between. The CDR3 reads CASSDLSWEETQYF. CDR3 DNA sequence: TGTGCCAGCAGTGATTTGAGTTGGGAGGAGACCCAGTACTTC.

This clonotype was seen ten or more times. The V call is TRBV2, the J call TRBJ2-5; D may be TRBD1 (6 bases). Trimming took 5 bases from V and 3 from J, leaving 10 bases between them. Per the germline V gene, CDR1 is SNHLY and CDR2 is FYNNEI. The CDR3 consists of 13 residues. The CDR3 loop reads CASSPGQKETQYF. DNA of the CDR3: TGTGCCAGCAGTCCCGGACAGAAAGAGACCCAGTACTTC.

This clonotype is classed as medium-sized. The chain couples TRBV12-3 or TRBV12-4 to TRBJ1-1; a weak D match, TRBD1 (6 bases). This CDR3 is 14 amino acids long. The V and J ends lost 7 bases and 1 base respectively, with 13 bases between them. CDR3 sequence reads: CASKDDRPNTEAFF. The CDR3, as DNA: TGTGCCAGCAAAGACGACAGGCCGAACACTGAAGCTTTCTTT.

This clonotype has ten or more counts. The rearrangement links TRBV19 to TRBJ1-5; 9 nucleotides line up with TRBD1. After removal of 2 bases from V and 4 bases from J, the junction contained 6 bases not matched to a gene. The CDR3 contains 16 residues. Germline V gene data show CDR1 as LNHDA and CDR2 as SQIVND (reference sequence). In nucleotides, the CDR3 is TGTGCCAGTAGTATAAGGGGGACAGGGTTAAATCAGCCCCAGCATTTT. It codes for CASSIRGTGLNQPQHF.

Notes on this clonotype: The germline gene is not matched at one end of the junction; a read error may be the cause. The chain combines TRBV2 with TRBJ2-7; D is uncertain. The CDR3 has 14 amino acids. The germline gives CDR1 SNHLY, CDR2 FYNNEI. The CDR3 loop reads CASGIGVGWYDQYF. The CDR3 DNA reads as TGTGCCAGCGGAATAGGAGTAGGGTGGTACGATCAGTACTTC.

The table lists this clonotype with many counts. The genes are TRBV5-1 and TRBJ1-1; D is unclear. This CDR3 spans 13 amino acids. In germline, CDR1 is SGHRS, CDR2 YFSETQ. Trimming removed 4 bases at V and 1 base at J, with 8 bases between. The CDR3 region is CASSRVPNTEAFF. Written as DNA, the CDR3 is TGCGCCAGCAGCAGGGTCCCGAACACTGAAGCTTTCTTT.

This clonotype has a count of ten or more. CDR3 coding DNA: TGTGCCAGCAGTTTAGACGGTGACAGTTTATACGAGCAGTACTTC. Translated, it gives CASSLDGDSLYEQYF. This chain joins TRBV12-3 or TRBV12-4 and TRBJ2-7; possibly TRBD1 for D (5 bases). The length of the CDR3 is 15 residues. V was clipped by 1 base and J by 4 bases, with 14 bases between them.

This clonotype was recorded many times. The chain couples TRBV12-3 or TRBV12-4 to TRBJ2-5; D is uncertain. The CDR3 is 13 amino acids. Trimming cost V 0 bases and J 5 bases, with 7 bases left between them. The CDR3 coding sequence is TGTGCCAGCAGTTTAGCCAGGTCCGAGACCCAGTACTTC. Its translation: CASSLARSETQYF.

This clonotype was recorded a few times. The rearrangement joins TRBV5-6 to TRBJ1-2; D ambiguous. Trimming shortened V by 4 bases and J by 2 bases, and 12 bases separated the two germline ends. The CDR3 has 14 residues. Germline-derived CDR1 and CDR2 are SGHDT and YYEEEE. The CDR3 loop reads CASSPQSSNYGYTF. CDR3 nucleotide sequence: TGTGCCAGCAGCCCTCAGTCTTCGAACTATGGCTACACCTTC.

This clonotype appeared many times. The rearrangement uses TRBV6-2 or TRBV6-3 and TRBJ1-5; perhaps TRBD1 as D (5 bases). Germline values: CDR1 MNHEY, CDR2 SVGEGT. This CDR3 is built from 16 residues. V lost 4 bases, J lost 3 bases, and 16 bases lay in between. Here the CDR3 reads CASSSIGGGPNQPQHF. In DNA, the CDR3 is TGTGCCAGCAGTTCCATCGGCGGGGGACCCAATCAGCCCCAGCATTTT.

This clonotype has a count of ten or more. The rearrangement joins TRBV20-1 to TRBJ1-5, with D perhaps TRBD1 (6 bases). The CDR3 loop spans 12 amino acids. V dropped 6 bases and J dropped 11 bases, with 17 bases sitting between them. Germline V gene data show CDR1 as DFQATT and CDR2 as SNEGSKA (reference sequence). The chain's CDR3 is CSAPRGGRSQHF. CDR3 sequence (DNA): TGCAGTGCCCCCCGGGGGGGCCGGTCCCAGCATTTT.

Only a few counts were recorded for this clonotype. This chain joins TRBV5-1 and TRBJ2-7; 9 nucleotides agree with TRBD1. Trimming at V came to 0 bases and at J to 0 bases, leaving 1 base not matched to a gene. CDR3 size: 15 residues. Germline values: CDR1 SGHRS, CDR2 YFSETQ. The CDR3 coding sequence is TGCGCCAGCAGCTTGGAGACAGGGGGCTCCTACGAGCAGTACTTC. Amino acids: CASSLETGGSYEQYF.

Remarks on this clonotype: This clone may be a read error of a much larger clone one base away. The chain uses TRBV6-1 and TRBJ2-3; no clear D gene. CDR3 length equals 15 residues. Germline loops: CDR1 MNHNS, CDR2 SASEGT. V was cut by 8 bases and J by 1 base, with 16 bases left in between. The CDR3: CASRAQPGGTDTQYF. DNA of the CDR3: TGTGCCAGCCGTGCGCAGCCGGGTGGCACAGATACGCAGTATTTT.

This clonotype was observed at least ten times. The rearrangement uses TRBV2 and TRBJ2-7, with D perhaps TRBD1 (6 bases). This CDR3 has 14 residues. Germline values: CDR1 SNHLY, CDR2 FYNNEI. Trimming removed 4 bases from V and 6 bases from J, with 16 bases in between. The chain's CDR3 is CASSVETGSLEQYF. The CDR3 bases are TGTGCCAGCAGTGTAGAGACAGGCTCCCTCGAGCAGTACTTC.

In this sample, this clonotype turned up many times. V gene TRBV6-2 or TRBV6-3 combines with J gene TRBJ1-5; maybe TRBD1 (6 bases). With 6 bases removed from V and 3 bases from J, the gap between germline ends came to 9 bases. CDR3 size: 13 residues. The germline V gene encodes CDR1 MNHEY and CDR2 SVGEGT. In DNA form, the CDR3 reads TGTGCCAGCAGGTGGACAGTCAATCAGCCCCAGCATTTT. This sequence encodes CASRWTVNQPQHF.

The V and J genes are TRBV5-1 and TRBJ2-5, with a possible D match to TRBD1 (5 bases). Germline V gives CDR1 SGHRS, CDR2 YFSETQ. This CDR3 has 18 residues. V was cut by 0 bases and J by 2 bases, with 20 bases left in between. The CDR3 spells CASSLATLGQILQETQYF. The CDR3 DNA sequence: TGCGCCAGCAGCTTGGCCACCTTAGGACAAATTCTTCAAGAGACCCAGTACTTC.

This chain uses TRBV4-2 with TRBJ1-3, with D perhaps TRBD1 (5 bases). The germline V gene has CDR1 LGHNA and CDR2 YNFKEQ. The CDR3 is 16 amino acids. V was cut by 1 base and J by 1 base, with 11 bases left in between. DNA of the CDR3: TGTGCCAGCAGCCAAGTACTCGGGACTTCTGGAAACACCATATATTTT. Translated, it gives CASSQVLGTSGNTIYF.

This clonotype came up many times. DNA of the CDR3: TGTGCTACCCTGTGGAACTATGGCTACACCTTC. Translating it yields CATLWNYGYTF. This rearrangement joins TRBV12-3 or TRBV12-4 to TRBJ1-2; no clear D gene. The CDR3 covers 11 residues.

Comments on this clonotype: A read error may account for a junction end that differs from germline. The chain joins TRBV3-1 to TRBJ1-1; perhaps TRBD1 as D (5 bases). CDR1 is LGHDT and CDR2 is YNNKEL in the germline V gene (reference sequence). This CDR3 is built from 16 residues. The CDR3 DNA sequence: TGTGCCAGCAGCCCGGACGGGACGCGGCGAGACACTGAAGCTCTCTTT. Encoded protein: CASSPDGTRRDTEALF.

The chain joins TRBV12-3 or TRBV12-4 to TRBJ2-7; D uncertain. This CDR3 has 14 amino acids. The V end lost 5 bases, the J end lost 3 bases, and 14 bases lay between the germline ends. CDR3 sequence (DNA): TGTGCCAGCAGTGAGTACGGCCGGAACTACGAGCAGTACTTC. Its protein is CASSEYGRNYEQYF.

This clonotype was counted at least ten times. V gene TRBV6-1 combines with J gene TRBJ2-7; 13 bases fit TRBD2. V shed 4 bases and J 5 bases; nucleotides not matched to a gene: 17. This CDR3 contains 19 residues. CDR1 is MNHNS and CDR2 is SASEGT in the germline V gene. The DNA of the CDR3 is TGTGCCAGCAGTGCGACCGAGAGTAAATGGACTAGCGGGAGCCACGAGCAGTACTTC. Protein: CASSATESKWTSGSHEQYF.

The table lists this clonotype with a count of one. The CDR3 DNA sequence: TGCAGCGTTAGGGGCGCAGGGGGCGGGCAAGAGACCCAGTACTTC. It is translated as CSVRGAGGGQETQYF. The J gene is TRBJ2-5, the V gene TRBV29-1, with 8 bases that match TRBD1. The CDR3 contains 15 residues. Germline CDR1 SQVTM, CDR2 ANQGSEA. The junction had 10 bases not matched to a gene; V was cut back by 5 bases and J by 2 bases.

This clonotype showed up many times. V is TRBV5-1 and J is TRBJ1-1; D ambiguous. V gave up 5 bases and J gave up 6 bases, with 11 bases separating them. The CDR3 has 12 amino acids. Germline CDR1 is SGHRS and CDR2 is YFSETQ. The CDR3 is CASRIGVSEAFF. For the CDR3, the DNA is TGCGCCAGCAGGATCGGGGTGTCTGAAGCTTTCTTT.

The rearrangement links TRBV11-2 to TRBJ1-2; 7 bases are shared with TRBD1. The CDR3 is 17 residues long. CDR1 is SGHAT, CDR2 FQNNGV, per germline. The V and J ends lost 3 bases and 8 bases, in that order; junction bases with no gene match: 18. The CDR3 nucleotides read TGTGCCAGCAGCTTTTTTTCCCAAGGGACAGCACTCTGGGGCTACACCTTC. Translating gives CASSFFSQGTALWGYTF.

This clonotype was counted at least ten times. The CDR3 nucleotides read TGTGCCAGTAGTATTGACAGGTTGAATGGAAACACCATATATTTT. Amino acids: CASSIDRLNGNTIYF. The gene calls are TRBV19 and TRBJ1-3; a weak D match, TRBD1 (6 bases). This CDR3 has 15 amino acids. V shed 3 bases and J shed 3 bases, with 12 bases lying between them. CDR1 and CDR2 (germline): LNHDA, SQIVND (reference sequence).

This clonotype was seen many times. For the CDR3, the DNA is TGTGCCAGCAGCTTAGGGGGGACAGGGGCACGCTCACCCCTCCACTTT. It specifies CASSLGGTGARSPLHF. This chain connects TRBV11-2 to TRBJ1-6, with 10 bases aligning to TRBD1. V dropped 1 base and J dropped 10; count of bases not matched to a gene: 7. Per germline, CDR1 SGHAT and CDR2 FQNNGV. This CDR3 spans 16 amino acids.

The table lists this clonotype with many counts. CDR3 sequence (DNA): TGCAGTGCTAGAGATCGAAGGGACAGTAGCTATGGCTACACCTTC. It codes for CSARDRRDSSYGYTF. The chain links TRBV20-1 to TRBJ1-2; 7 nucleotides align to TRBD1. V trimming: 0 bases; J trimming: 4 bases; junction bases outside the gene matches: 8. Germline V gene lookup returns CDR1 DFQATT and CDR2 SNEGSKA (reference sequence). The length of the CDR3 is 15 residues.

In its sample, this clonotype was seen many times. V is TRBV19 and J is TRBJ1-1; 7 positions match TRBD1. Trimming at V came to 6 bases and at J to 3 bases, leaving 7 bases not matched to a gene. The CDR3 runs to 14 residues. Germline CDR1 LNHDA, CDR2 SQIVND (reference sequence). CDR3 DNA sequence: TGTGCCAGTAGCAAGGGGGCCCTGGACACTGAAGCTTTCTTT. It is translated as CASSKGALDTEAFF.